This entry lists 24 T cell receptor beta chains sequenced from one sample in a study of shared clonotypes between healthy human individuals (dated by TCRdb to about 2020). Library preparation employed the immunoSEQ multiplex PCR assay. TCRdb re-hosts the immuneACCESS table, in-frame sequences only. Its copies lack some clones; in the studies checked, an unresolved V gene accounts for under half of them, and the cause for the rest is not known. A total of some 580,000 clones appear in this sample, roughly 98% of them only once. The ten largest clonotypes hold 0.3% of the sample. CD8 naive samples were CD45RO-negative cells positively selected for CCR7, giving a CD45RA+CCR7+ population that excluded TemRA cells. Sequencing was done on a sample of naive CD8+ T cells sorted from blood. The cell subset or site label on this specimen signifies: CD45RA+CCR7+. These receptors all come from a man in his thirties or forties in good health.

As concerns this clone: In the same sample, other DNA sequences code for this CDR3. The rearrangement joins TRBV20-1 to TRBJ2-7; TRBD2 matches at 7 bases. The CDR3 spans 11 residues. The ends lost 6 bases at V and 3 bases at J; junction bases unmatched: 2. Germline lookup yields CDR1 DFQATT and CDR2 SNEGSKA (reference sequence). This chain's CDR3 is CSARTSYEQYF. CDR3 nucleotides: TGCAGTGCGCGGACTAGCTACGAGCAGTACTTC.

The chain combines TRBV25-1 with TRBJ2-7; a possible D gene is TRBD1 (6 bases). The ends were cut back, 2 bases at V and 7 bases at J, with 12 bases in the middle. Germline CDR1 is MGHDK and CDR2 is SYGVNS. This CDR3 region has 13 residues. The CDR3 nucleotides are TGTGCCAGCAGTGAAATCTGGGGGCGGGAGCAGTACTTC. It encodes CASSEIWGREQYF.

This clone is a singleton in its sample. The chain couples TRBV9 to TRBJ2-1, with 7 bases matching TRBD1. The V gene end was trimmed by 0 bases and the J gene end by 10 bases; junction bases not matched to a gene: 1. Per germline, CDR1 SGDLS and CDR2 YYNGEE. The CDR3 totals 12 residues. The CDR3 DNA reads as TGTGCCAGCAGCGTAGTACAGGGGGAGCAGTTCTTC. Translation gives CASSVVQGEQFF.

The genes are TRBV7-2 and TRBJ2-7; weak D call: TRBD2 (6 bases). The CDR3 runs to 14 residues. Germline-derived CDR1 and CDR2 are SGHTA and FQGNSA. Between the trimmed V and J ends, which lost 1 base and 0 bases, there was a span of 7 bases. Written as DNA, the CDR3 is TGTGCCAGCAGCTTAGGGGGACTCTCCTACGAGCAGTACTTC. This codes for CASSLGGLSYEQYF.

The genes are TRBV6-5 and TRBJ1-5; 7 bases are a match to TRBD1. Per the germline V gene, CDR1 is MNHEY and CDR2 is SVGAGI. V gave up 4 bases and J gave up 2 bases; unmatched junction bases: 8. The CDR3 sequence is 16 residues long. The CDR3 region has the DNA TGTGCCAGCAGTTTAGGGGGCGAGGTTGGCAATCAGCCCCAGCATTTT. Translated: CASSLGGEVGNQPQHF.

V usage is TRBV27 and J usage is TRBJ1-3, with D unresolved. The CDR3 loop spans 15 amino acids. V was clipped by 3 bases and J by 0 bases, with 9 bases between them. Germline-derived CDR1 and CDR2 are MNHEY and SMNVEV (reference sequence). CDR3 in DNA: TGTGCCAGCAGTTTCGACGGCCTCTCTGGAAACACCATATATTTT. Translation gives CASSFDGLSGNTIYF.

The V call is TRBV30, the J call TRBJ2-7, with D perhaps matching TRBD2 (6 bases). This CDR3 is built from 11 residues. V lost 3 bases and J lost 4, with 7 bases in between. Germline assignment: CDR1 GTSNPN and CDR2 SVGIG (reference sequence). The CDR3 DNA follows: TGTGCCTGGAGGGGGGGTTACGAGCAGTACTTC. Residues: CAWRGGYEQYF.

The chain links TRBV19 to TRBJ2-7, with unresolved D. In germline, CDR1 is LNHDA, CDR2 SQIVND (reference sequence). V lost 5 bases, J lost 5 bases, and 25 bases lay in between. This CDR3 has 17 residues. Here the CDR3 reads CASSAPGRSPIEDEQYF. The CDR3 DNA reads TGTGCCAGTAGTGCCCCAGGCAGGTCGCCAATTGAGGACGAGCAGTACTTC. Together with reference TRBV19 and TRBJ2-7, the CDR3 gives the full variable domain: DGGITQSPKYLFRKEGQNVTLSCEQNLNHDAMYWYRQDPGQGLRLIYYSQIVNDFQKGDIAEGYSVSREKKESFPLTVTSAQKNPTAFYLCASSAPGRSPIEDEQYFGPGTRLTVT.

V and J are TRBV7-9 and TRBJ2-7; D not resolved. This CDR3 has 15 amino acids. Trimming took off 5 bases at V and 0 bases at J, with 14 bases between the two ends. Germline values: CDR1 SEHNR, CDR2 FQNEAQ (reference sequence). The CDR3: CASSAASTASYEQYF. CDR3 in DNA: TGTGCCAGCAGCGCCGCCTCTACAGCCTCCTACGAGCAGTACTTC.

The V and J genes are TRBV4-1 and TRBJ2-5; 9 nucleotides agree with TRBD2. Trimming removed 3 bases from V and 7 bases from J; junction bases left unmatched: 9. Germline CDR1 MGHRA, CDR2 YSYEKL. The CDR3 loop spans 15 amino acids. CDR3 sequence: CASSQEPGLAGTQYF. CDR3 sequence (DNA): TGCGCCAGCAGCCAGGAACCGGGACTAGCTGGGACCCAGTACTTC.

This chain connects TRBV13 to TRBJ2-7; D might be TRBD2 (5 bases). The V end lost 5 bases, the J end lost 2 bases, and 13 bases lay between the germline ends. CDR1 is PRHDT, CDR2 FYEKMQ, per germline (reference sequence). CDR3 size: 14 residues. CDR3 DNA sequence: TGTGCCAGCAGCCCCGGGGTGAAAACCTACGAGCAGTACTTC. Encoded protein: CASSPGVKTYEQYF.

This chain joins TRBV5-4 and TRBJ2-7; D is ambiguous. Germline CDR1 is SGHNT and CDR2 is YYREEE (reference sequence). The V and J ends lost 1 base and 4 bases respectively, with 15 bases between them. CDR3 length equals 15 residues. The CDR3 coding sequence is TGTGCCAGCAGCTTGACCCCCGGCCCCGGGTACGAGCAGTACTTC. Amino acid sequence: CASSLTPGPGYEQYF. Filled out from reference TRBV5-4 and TRBJ2-7, the complete variable domain reads ETGVTQSPTHLIKTRGQQVTLRCSSQSGHNTVSWYQQALGQGPQFIFQYYREEENGRGNFPPRFSGLQFPNYSSELNVNALELDDSALYLCASSLTPGPGYEQYFGPGTRLTVT.

This clone was counted a single time. The genes are TRBV11-2 and TRBJ2-3; D uncertain. Looked up from germline, CDR1 is SGHAT and CDR2 is FQNNGV. This CDR3 spans 11 amino acids. The germline V and J ends were trimmed by 3 bases and 6 bases, with 4 bases remaining between them. The CDR3 region is CASSFPDTQYF. CDR3 coding DNA: TGTGCCAGCAGCTTCCCCGATACGCAGTATTTT.

V usage is TRBV7-6 and J usage is TRBJ2-7; possibly TRBD2 for D (6 bases). Germline CDR1 and CDR2: SGHVS and FNYEAQ. This CDR3 has 15 amino acids. Trimming left V 1 base short and J 2 bases short, with 12 bases between. In nucleotides, the CDR3 is TGTGCCAGCAGCTTAGAGGGCGGGGATACCTACGAGCAGTACTTC. Amino acids: CASSLEGGDTYEQYF.

The rearrangement joins TRBV7-3 to TRBJ2-3, with 9 bases matching TRBD1. Unmatched junction bases numbered 6, after V lost 5 bases and J lost 6 bases. In germline, CDR1 is SGHTA, CDR2 FQGTGA. The CDR3 length is 14 residues. CDR3 in DNA: TGTGCCAGCAGCGCCACAGGGGGCGGTGATACGCAGTATTTT. Protein product: CASSATGGGDTQYF.

The chain uses TRBV25-1 and TRBJ2-1; the D call may be TRBD1 or TRBD2 (6 bases each). The CDR3 is made up of 18 amino acids. Trimming removed 2 bases from V and 0 bases from J, with 17 bases in between. Germline V gene data show CDR1 as MGHDK and CDR2 as SYGVNS. The CDR3 sequence is CASSEQGYSGSSYNEQFF. The CDR3 DNA sequence: TGTGCCAGCAGTGAACAGGGGTATAGCGGTAGCTCCTACAATGAGCAGTTCTTC.

J is TRBJ2-1 and V is TRBV6-6; 7 bases map to TRBD2. Germline V gene sequence: CDR1 MNHNY, CDR2 SVGAGI (reference sequence). This CDR3 is built from 14 residues. J lost 0 bases, V lost 7 bases, and 3 bases had no gene match. In DNA form, the CDR3 reads TGTGCCAGCACCCCGGGGGGCTCCTACAATGAGCAGTTCTTC. This gives the protein CASTPGGSYNEQFF.

The chain combines TRBV12-2 with TRBJ2-7; the DNA was not compared with TRBD2, the D call given in the table. TRBV12-2 is a pseudogene locus. This CDR3 is 16 amino acids long. CDR3 sequence reads: CASRLAAGGLSYEQYF. CDR3 coding DNA: TGTGCAAGTCGCTTAGCGGCGGGAGGCTTATCCTACGAGCAGTACTTC.

The genes are TRBV28 and TRBJ1-4; no clear D gene. Looked up from germline, CDR1 is MDHEN and CDR2 is SYDVKM. This CDR3 has 17 amino acids. Trimming cost V 7 bases and J 7 bases, with 25 bases left between them. CDR3 nucleotide sequence: TGTGCCAGCATTTCCCGAAAAGGGAGGACGGTCGGTGAAAAACTGTTTTTT. Translated: CASISRKGRTVGEKLFF.

The gene calls are TRBV28 and TRBJ2-5; D call uncertain. Trimming took 9 bases from V and 0 from J, leaving 11 bases between them. Germline V lookup: CDR1 MDHEN, CDR2 SYDVKM. The CDR3 is made up of 13 amino acids. CDR3 loop: CASSDPDQETQYF. CDR3 DNA sequence: TGTGCCAGTTCGGACCCGGACCAAGAGACCCAGTACTTC.

Note on this clone: The sample has other DNA sequences that encode this CDR3 too. The chain carries TRBV27 and TRBJ2-7; no firm D call. This CDR3 spans 12 amino acids. V was cut by 3 bases and J by 5 bases, with 8 bases left in between. CDR1 is MNHEY and CDR2 is SMNVEV in the germline V gene (reference sequence). CDR3 sequence reads: CASSLRGNEQYF. CDR3 in DNA: TGTGCCAGCAGTTTGAGAGGAAACGAGCAGTACTTC.

V usage is TRBV7-8 and J usage is TRBJ2-1; D gene unclear. The CDR3 contains 17 residues. The germline V gene encodes CDR1 SGHVS and CDR2 FQNEAQ. V was pared by 1 base and J by 5 bases, with 18 bases between. CDR3 residues: CASSLVELEVVNNEQFF. CDR3 bases: TGTGCCAGCAGCTTAGTTGAGTTGGAAGTGGTTAACAATGAGCAGTTCTTC.

Regarding this clone: The sample has other DNA sequences that encode this CDR3 too. The chain carries TRBV11-2 and TRBJ1-5; D is perhaps TRBD1 (5 bases). CDR1 SGHAT and CDR2 FQNNGV come from the germline V gene. The ends were cut back, 1 base at V and 7 bases at J, with 8 bases in the middle. This CDR3 has 13 amino acids. The CDR3 region is CASSLGAGQPQHF. In DNA, the CDR3 is TGTGCCAGCAGCTTAGGGGCAGGGCAGCCCCAGCATTTT.

The V gene is TRBV11-2, the J gene TRBJ2-3; D perhaps matches TRBD2 (5 bases). CDR1 SGHAT and CDR2 FQNNGV come from the germline V gene. This CDR3 comprises 17 residues. V was cut by 2 bases and J by 0 bases, with 15 bases left in between. CDR3 sequence reads: CASSLFLGVGSTDTQYF. The CDR3 nucleotides are TGTGCCAGCAGCTTATTTCTCGGGGTCGGGAGCACAGATACGCAGTATTTT.